A selection of T cell receptor beta chains follows, all from one sample in a study of beta chain features in type 1 diabetes. Libraries were prepared by immunoSEQ multiplex PCR; TCRdb keeps only in-frame clonotypes and omits some of them. The sample includes 15,000 to 20,000 clones, approximately 50% of them seen just once. The sequencing sample was made of stem cell memory CD4+ T cells from blood. The receptors stem from a man younger than 35 in good health. CDR3s include the opening cysteine and the closing phenylalanine or tryptophan. The D gene is left open where the match is weak. Only part of the rows carry a size: once, few, many, or a class if the clone is expanded.

d_gene: -
abundance: few
j_gene: TRBJ2-7
v_gene: TRBV28
CDR3aa: CASNPQGYEQYF
CDR3nt: TGTGCCAGCAATCCACAGGGCTACGAGCAGTACTTC

d_gene: -
abundance: -
j_gene: TRBJ2-7
v_gene: TRBV9
CDR3aa: CASSVVGGAEQYF
CDR3nt: TGTGCCAGCAGCGTAGTCGGCGGGGCCGAGCAGTACTTC

d_gene: TRBD1
abundance: once
j_gene: TRBJ1-5
v_gene: TRBV30
CDR3aa: CAWSVLAKDRGPFSTSRPQHF
CDR3nt: TGTGCCTGGAGTGTATTAGCGAAGGACAGGGGGCCCTTCTCGACCTCAAGGCCCCAGCATTTT

d_gene: TRBD2
abundance: -
j_gene: TRBJ2-3
v_gene: TRBV10-3
CDR3aa: CAITPSGGTDTQYF
CDR3nt: TGTGCCATCACTCCTAGCGGGGGTACAGATACGCAGTATTTT

d_gene: -
abundance: -
j_gene: TRBJ2-6
v_gene: TRBV5-1
CDR3aa: CASNIQGSGANVLTF
CDR3nt: TGCGCCAGCAACATACAGGGTTCTGGGGCCAACGTCCTGACTTTC

d_gene: TRBD1
abundance: -
j_gene: TRBJ1-2
v_gene: TRBV4-2
CDR3aa: CASSLYQTGGQDYYGYTF
CDR3nt: TGTGCCAGCAGCCTATACCAGACAGGGGGCCAGGATTACTATGGCTACACCTTC

d_gene: -
abundance: few
j_gene: TRBJ2-7
v_gene: TRBV6-5
CDR3aa: CASSEALGYEQYF
CDR3nt: TGTGCCAGCAGTGAAGCGCTGGGTTACGAGCAGTACTTC

d_gene: -
abundance: few
j_gene: TRBJ2-2
v_gene: TRBV9
CDR3aa: CASSVGGTTNTGELFF
CDR3nt: TGTGCCAGCAGCGTAGGAGGTACCACAAACACCGGGGAGCTGTTTTTT

d_gene: TRBD2
abundance: -
j_gene: TRBJ2-3
v_gene: TRBV7-9
CDR3aa: CASSPLSSGSVPDTQYF
CDR3nt: TGTGCCAGCAGCCCATTGTCCAGCGGGAGTGTCCCAGATACGCAGTATTTT

d_gene: TRBD1
abundance: -
j_gene: TRBJ2-3
v_gene: TRBV5-1
CDR3aa: CASSLWGTGGRTDTQYF
CDR3nt: TGCGCCAGCAGCTTGTGGGGGACAGGGGGCCGCACAGATACGCAGTATTTT